This entry lists 6 T cell receptor beta chains sequenced from one sample in a study of CD8 T cells in Susac syndrome. Random hexamers served to reverse transcribe roughly 0.45 to 1 ug RNA. TCRdb fed the immunoSEQ multiplex PCR reads into MiXCR, producing one record per CDR3 protein. Of fewer than 300,000 distinct CDR3 sequences listed, 70% to 90% were seen once; the top ten hold approximately 0.11%. Sequencing input: CD8+ T cells from PBMCs. The receptors derive from a human donor with multiple sclerosis.

The chain employs TRBV9 and TRBJ2-7; TRBD2 matches at 11 bases. Germline CDR1 and CDR2: SGDLS and YYNGEE. The length of the CDR3 is 15 residues. V lost 1 base to trimming and J lost 3 bases; unmatched junction nucleotides: 3. CDR3 DNA: TGTGCCAGCAGCGTATATGGGACTAGCGGCTACGAGCAGTACTTC. Amino acids: CASSVYGTSGYEQYF.

The gene calls are TRBV27 and TRBJ2-1; TRBD2 matches at 9 bases. V was clipped by 8 bases and J by 3 bases; unmatched bases: 8. This CDR3 has 15 amino acids. Germline CDR1 MNHEY, CDR2 SMNVEV (reference sequence). CDR3 amino acids: CASSLSGRLYNEQFF. Here the CDR3 DNA reads TGTGCCAGCTCCTTGAGCGGGAGGCTCTACAATGAGCAGTTCTTC.

As to this clonotype: An end of the junction differs from the germline gene, which may be a read error. The chain carries TRBV7-7 and TRBJ2-3, with 7 bases matching TRBD2. The CDR3 is 16 residues long. CDR1 is SSHAT and CDR2 is FNYEAQ in the germline V gene (reference sequence). The CDR3 loop reads CASSLRVGGPGDTQYF. Written as DNA, the CDR3 is TGTGCTAGCAGCCTCCGTGTGGGAGGGCCGGGAGATACGCAGTATTTT.

The chain is built from TRBV19 and TRBJ2-3; no reliable D call. The V and J ends lost 1 base and 6 bases respectively, with 14 bases between them. Germline V gene lookup returns CDR1 LNHDA and CDR2 SQIVND (reference sequence). The CDR3 totals 15 residues. CDR3 sequence (DNA): TGTGCCAGTAGTATAGGAACGGCGAATTGGGATACGCAGTATTTT. The encoded protein is CASSIGTANWDTQYF.

This chain links TRBV28 with TRBJ1-2; weak D call: TRBD1 (5 bases). Germline assignment: CDR1 MDHEN and CDR2 SYDVKM. The CDR3 loop spans 20 amino acids. With 10 bases removed from V and 0 bases from J, the gap between germline ends came to 33 bases. CDR3 amino acids: CATKTQPRGLGDRTNYGYTF. DNA of the CDR3: TGTGCCACCAAGACCCAACCTCGAGGCTTAGGCGACAGAACTAACTATGGCTACACCTTC.

The chain couples TRBV9 to TRBJ2-3; tentatively, D is TRBD2 (5 bases). The CDR3 loop spans 15 amino acids. V was shortened by 6 bases and J by 6 bases, with 20 bases between the two germline ends. Per the germline V gene, CDR1 is SGDLS and CDR2 is YYNGEE. Written as DNA, the CDR3 is TGTGCCAGCACCGCCTCTGGGGAGTCAGGCGATACGCAGTATTTT. It specifies CASTASGESGDTQYF.